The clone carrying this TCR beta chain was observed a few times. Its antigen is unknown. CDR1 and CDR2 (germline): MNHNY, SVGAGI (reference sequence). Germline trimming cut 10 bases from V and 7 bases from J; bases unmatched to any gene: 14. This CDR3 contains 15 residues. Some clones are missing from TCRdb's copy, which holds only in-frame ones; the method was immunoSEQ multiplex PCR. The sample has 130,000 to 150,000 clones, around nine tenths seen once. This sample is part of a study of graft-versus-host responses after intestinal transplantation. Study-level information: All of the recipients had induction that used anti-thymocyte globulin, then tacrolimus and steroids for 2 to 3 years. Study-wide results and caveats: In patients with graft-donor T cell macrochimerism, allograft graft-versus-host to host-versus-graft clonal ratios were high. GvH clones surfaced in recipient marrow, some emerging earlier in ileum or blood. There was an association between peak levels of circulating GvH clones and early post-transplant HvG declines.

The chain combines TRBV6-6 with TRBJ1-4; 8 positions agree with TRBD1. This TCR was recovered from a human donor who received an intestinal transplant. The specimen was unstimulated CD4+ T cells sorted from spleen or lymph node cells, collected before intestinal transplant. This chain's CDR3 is CATSEDRAGSEKLFF. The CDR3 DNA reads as TGTGCCACTTCGGAGGACAGGGCTGGTAGTGAAAAACTGTTTTTT.